This TCR beta chain was sequenced for a study of breast tumors, draining lymph nodes, adjacent tissues. The germline CDR1 and CDR2 sequences are SNHLY and FYNNEI. Trimming cost V 7 bases and J 4 bases; bases outside gene matches: 2. This CDR3 spans 12 amino acids. Notes on this clonotype: Its antigen remains unidentified.

Findings of the study overall: Findings are consistent with lymph node origin and intratumoral expansion of most tumor T cells. Compared with basal-like, luminal-like tumors shared significantly more repertoire with nontumor tissue. Compared with lymph nodes, tumors were less diverse; compared with nontumor tissue, more.

MiXCR, applied by TCRdb to the multiplex PCR reads, yields one record per CDR3 protein. Here the sample spans approximately 250,000 distinct CDR3 sequences, less than 35% being singletons. The lymph nodes were axillary draining lymph nodes from breast cancer patients. This receptor was identified in a female donor with breast cancer. Some clones in this sample may be carry-over from other donors' samples. The V call is TRBV2, the J call TRBJ2-3; 7 nucleotides match TRBD1. Sequenced sample: axillary lymph node tissue. The CDR3 is CASTQGADTQYF. The DNA for the CDR3 is TGTGCCAGCACCCAGGGGGCAGATACGCAGTATTTT. The full variable domain, its missing parts supplied by reference TRBV2 and TRBJ2-3, is EPEVTQTPSHQVTQMGQEVILRCVPISNHLYFYWYRQILGQKVEFLVSFYNNEISEKSEIFDDQFSVERPDGSNFTLKIRSTKLEDSAMYFCASTQGADTQYFGPGTRLTVL.